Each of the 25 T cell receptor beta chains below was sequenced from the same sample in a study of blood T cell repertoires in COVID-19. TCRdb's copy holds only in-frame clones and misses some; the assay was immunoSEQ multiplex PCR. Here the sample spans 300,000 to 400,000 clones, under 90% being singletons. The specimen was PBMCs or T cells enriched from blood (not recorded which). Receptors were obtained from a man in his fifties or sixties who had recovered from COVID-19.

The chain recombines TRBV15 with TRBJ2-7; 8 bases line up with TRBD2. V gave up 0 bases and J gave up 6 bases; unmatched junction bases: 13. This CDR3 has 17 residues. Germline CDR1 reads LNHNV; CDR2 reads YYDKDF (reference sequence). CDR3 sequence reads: CATSRDPPSGGPFEQYF. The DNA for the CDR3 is TGTGCCACCAGCAGAGACCCCCCCTCGGGAGGGCCTTTCGAGCAGTACTTC.

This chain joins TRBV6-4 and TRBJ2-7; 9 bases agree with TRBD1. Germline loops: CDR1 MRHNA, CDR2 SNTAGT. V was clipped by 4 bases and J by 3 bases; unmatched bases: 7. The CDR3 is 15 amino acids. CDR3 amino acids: CASSVGTGNLYEQYF. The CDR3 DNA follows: TGTGCCAGCAGTGTAGGGACAGGGAATCTCTACGAGCAGTACTTC.

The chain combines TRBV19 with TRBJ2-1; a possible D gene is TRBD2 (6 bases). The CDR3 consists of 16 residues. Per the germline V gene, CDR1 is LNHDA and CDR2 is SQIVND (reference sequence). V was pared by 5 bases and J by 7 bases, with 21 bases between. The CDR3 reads CASSSPRGMLFNEQFF. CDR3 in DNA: TGTGCCAGTAGTTCCCCTCGCGGGATGTTATTTAATGAGCAGTTCTTC.

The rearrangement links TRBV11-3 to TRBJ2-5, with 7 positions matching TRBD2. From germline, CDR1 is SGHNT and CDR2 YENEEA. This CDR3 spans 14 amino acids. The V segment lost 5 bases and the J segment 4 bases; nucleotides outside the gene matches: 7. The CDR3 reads CASSPPGGRETQYF. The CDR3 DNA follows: TGTGCCAGCAGCCCCCCCGGGGGGAGAGAGACCCAGTACTTC.

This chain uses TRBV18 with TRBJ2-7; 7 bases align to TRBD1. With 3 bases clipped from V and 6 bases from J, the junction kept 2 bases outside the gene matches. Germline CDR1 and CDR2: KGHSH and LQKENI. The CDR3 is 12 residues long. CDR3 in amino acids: CASSPTGVEQYF. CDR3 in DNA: TGTGCCAGCTCACCCACAGGGGTCGAGCAGTACTTC.

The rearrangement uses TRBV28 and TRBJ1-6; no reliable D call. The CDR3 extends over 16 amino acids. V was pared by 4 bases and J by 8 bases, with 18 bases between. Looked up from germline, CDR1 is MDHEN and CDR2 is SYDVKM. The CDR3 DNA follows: TGTGCCAGCAGTTCACCTACCGGGAGCTGGGATTCACCCCTCCACTTT. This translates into CASSSPTGSWDSPLHF.

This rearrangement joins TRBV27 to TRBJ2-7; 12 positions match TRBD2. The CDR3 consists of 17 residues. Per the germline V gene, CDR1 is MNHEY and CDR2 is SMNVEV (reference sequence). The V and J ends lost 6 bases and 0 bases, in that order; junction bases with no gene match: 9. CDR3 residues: CASRRGTSGSDSYEQYF. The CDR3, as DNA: TGTGCCAGCAGGAGAGGGACTAGCGGGTCCGACTCCTACGAGCAGTACTTC.

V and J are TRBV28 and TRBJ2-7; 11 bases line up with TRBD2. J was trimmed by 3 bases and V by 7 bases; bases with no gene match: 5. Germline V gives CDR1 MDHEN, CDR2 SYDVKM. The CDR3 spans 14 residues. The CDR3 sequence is CASTILAGVYEQYF. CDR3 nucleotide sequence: TGTGCCAGCACCATACTAGCGGGAGTCTACGAGCAGTACTTC.

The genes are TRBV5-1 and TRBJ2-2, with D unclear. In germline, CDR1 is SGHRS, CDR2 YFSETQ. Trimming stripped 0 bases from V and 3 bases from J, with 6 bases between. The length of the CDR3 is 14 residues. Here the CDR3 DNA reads TGCGCCAGCAGCTTGGTGGCGGACACCGGGGAGCTGTTTTTT. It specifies CASSLVADTGELFF.

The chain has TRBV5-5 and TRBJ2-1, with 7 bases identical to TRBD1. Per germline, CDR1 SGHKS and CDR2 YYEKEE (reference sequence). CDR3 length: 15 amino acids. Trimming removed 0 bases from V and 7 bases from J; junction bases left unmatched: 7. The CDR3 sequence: CASSLGQGVGNEQFF. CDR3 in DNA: TGTGCCAGCAGCTTGGGGCAGGGGGTAGGAAATGAGCAGTTCTTC. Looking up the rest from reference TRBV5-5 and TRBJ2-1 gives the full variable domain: DAGVTQSPTHLIKTRGQQVTLRCSPISGHKSVSWYQQVLGQGPQFIFQYYEKEERGRGNFPDRFSARQFPNYSSELNVNALLLGDSALYLCASSLGQGVGNEQFFGPGTRLTVL.

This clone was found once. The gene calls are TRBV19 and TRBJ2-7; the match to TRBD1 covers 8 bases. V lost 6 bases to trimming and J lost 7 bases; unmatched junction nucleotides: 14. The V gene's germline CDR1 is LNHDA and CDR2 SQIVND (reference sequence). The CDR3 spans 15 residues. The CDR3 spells CASRTTGTGPGEQYF. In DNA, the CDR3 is TGTGCCAGTAGGACGACCGGGACAGGTCCCGGTGAGCAGTACTTC. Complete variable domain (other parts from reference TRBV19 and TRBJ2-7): DGGITQSPKYLFRKEGQNVTLSCEQNLNHDAMYWYRQDPGQGLRLIYYSQIVNDFQKGDIAEGYSVSREKKESFPLTVTSAQKNPTAFYLCASRTTGTGPGEQYFGPGTRLTVT.

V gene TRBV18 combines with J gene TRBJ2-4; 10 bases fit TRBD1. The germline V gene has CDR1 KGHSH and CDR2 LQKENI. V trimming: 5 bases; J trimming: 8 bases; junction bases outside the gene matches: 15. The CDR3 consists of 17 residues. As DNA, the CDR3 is TGTGCCAGCTCATTCAATTCGCCGGGACAGGGGTTGGACATTCAGTACTTC. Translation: CASSFNSPGQGLDIQYF. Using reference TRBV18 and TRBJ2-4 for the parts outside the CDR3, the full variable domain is NAGVMQNPRHLVRRRGQEARLRCSPMKGHSHVYWYRQLPEEGLKFMVYLQKENIIDESGMPKERFSAEFPKEGPSILRIQQVVRGDSAAYFCASSFNSPGQGLDIQYFGAGTRLSVL.

The CDR3 is CASSLSGGWNTEAFF. CDR3 DNA: TGTGCCAGCAGCTTAAGCGGGGGATGGAACACTGAAGCTTTCTTT. The chain couples TRBV7-2 to TRBJ1-1, with a tentative D call TRBD1 (5 bases). V lost 2 bases to trimming and J lost 1 base, with 11 bases between them. Germline loops: CDR1 SGHTA, CDR2 FQGNSA. The CDR3 is made up of 15 amino acids.

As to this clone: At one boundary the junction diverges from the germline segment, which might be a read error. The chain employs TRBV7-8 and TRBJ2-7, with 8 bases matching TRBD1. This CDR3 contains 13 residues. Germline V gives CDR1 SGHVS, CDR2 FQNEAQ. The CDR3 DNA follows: TGTGCCAGCAGCTTACAGGGGGCACAGGGTGGTGTTTTC. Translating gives CASSLQGAQGGVF. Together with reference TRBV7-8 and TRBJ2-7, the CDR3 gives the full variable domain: GAGVSQSPRYKVAKRGQDVALRCDPISGHVSLFWYQQALGQGPEFLTYFQNEAQLDKSGLPSDRFFAERPEGSVSTLKIQRTQQEDSAVYLCASSLQGAQGGVFGPGTRLTVT.

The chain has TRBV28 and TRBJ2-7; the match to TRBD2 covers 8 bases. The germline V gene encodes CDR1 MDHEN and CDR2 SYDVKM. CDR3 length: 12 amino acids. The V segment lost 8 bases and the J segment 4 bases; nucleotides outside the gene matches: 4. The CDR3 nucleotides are TGTGCCAGCTGCTTAGCGGGGTACGAGCAGTACTTC. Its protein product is CASCLAGYEQYF.

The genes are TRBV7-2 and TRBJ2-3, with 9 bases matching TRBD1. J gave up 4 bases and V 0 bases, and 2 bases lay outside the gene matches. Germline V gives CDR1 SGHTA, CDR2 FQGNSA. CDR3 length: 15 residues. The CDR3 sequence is CASSLAGQGSDTQYF. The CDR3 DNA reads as TGTGCCAGCAGCTTAGCAGGACAGGGGTCAGATACGCAGTATTTT. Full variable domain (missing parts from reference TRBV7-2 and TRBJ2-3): GAGVSQSPSNKVTEKGKDVELRCDPISGHTALYWYRQSLGQGLEFLIYFQGNSAPDKSGLPSDRFSAERTGGSVSTLTIQRTQQEDSAVYLCASSLAGQGSDTQYFGPGTRLTVL.

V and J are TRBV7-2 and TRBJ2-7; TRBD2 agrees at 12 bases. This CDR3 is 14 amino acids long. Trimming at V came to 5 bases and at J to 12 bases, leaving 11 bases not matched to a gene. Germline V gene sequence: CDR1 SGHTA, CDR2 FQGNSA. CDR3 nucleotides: TGTGCCAGCAGCAGCCGGACTAGCGGGGCCTTGCGGTACTTC. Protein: CASSSRTSGALRYF.

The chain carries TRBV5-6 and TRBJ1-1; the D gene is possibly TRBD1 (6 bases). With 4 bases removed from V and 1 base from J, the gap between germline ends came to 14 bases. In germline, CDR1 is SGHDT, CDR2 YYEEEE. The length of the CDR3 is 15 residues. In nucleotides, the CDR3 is TGTGCCAGCAGCGGGACAAGGGAGGGGAACACTGAAGCTTTCTTT. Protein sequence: CASSGTREGNTEAFF.

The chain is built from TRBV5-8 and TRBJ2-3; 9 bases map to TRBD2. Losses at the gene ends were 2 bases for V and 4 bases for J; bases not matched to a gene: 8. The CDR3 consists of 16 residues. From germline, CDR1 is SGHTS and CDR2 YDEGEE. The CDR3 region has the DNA TGTGCCAGCAGCTTTCGTAGCGGGAGCTGGTCAGATACGCAGTATTTT. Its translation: CASSFRSGSWSDTQYF.

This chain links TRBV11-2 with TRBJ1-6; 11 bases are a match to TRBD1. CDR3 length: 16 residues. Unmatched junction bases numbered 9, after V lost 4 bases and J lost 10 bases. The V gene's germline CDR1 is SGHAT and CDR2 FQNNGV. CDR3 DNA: TGTGCCAGCAGCTCGGGACAGGGGGAATTGGGATCACCCCTCCACTTT. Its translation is CASSSGQGELGSPLHF.

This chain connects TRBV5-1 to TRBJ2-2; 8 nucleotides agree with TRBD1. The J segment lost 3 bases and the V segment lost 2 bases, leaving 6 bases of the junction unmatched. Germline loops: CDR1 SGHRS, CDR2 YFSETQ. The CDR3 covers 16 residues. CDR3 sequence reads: CASSFQQGVHTGELFF. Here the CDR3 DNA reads TGCGCCAGCAGCTTTCAACAGGGGGTGCACACCGGGGAGCTGTTTTTT.

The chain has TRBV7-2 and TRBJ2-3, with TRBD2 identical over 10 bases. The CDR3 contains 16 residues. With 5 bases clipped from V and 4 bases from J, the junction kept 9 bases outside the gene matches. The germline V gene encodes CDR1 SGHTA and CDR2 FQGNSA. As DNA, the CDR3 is TGTGCCAGCAGCCCCCGGACTAGCGGAGTCCCAGATACGCAGTATTTT. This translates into CASSPRTSGVPDTQYF.

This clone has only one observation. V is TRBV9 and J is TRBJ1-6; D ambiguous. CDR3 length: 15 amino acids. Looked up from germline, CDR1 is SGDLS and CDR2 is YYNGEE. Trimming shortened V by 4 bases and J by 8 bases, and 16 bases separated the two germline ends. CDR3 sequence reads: CASSPRLNPDSPLHF. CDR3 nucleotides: TGTGCCAGCAGCCCCCGGTTAAATCCGGATTCACCCCTCCACTTT.

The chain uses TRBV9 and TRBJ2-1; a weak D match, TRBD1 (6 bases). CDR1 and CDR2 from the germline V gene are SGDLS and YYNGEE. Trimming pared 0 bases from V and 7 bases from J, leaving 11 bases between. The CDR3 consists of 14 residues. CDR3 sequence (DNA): TGTGCCAGCAGCGTAGGATTCACAGGGAATGAGCAGTTCTTC. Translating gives CASSVGFTGNEQFF.

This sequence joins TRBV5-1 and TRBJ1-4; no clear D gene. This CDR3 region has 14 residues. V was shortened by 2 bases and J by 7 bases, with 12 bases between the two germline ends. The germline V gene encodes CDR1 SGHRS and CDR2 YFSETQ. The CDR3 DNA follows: TGCGCCAGCAGCTTCACAGCAAGCGGTGAAAAACTGTTTTTT. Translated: CASSFTASGEKLFF.